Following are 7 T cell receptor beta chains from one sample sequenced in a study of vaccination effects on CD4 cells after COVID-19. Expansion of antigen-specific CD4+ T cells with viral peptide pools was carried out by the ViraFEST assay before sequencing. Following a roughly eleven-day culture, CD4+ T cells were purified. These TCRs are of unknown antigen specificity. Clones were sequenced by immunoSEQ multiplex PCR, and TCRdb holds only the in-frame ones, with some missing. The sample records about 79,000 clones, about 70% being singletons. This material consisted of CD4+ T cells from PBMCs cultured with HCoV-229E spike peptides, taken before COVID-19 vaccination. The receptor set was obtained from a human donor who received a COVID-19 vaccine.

CDR3: CASPTLAGGPYQETQYF. The DNA of the CDR3 is TGTGCCAGCCCTACCCTAGCGGGGGGACCGTACCAAGAGACCCAGTACTTC. The chain employs TRBV5-8 and TRBJ2-5; 11 positions agree with TRBD2. Per germline, CDR1 SGHTS and CDR2 YDEGEE. Germline trimming cut 7 bases from V and 0 bases from J; bases unmatched to any gene: 11. This CDR3 comprises 17 residues.

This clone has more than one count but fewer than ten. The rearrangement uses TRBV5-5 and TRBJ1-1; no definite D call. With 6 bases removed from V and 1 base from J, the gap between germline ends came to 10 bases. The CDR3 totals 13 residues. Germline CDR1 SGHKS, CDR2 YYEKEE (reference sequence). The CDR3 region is CASNFYGNTEAFF. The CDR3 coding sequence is TGTGCCAGCAACTTCTACGGGAACACTGAAGCTTTCTTT.

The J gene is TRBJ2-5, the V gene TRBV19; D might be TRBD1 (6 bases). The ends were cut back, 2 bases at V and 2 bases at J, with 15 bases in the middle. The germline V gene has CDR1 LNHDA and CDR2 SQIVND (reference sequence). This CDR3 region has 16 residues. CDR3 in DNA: TGTGCCAGTAGTATAAGTCGGCAGGGGACACAAGAGACCCAGTACTTC. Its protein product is CASSISRQGTQETQYF.

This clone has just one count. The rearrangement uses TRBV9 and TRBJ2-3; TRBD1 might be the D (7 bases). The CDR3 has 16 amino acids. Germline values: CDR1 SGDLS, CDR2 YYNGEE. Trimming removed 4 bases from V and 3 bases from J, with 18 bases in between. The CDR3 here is CASSPRGGGSTDTQYF. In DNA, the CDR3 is TGTGCCAGCAGCCCGAGAGGAGGGGGCAGTACAGATACGCAGTATTTT.

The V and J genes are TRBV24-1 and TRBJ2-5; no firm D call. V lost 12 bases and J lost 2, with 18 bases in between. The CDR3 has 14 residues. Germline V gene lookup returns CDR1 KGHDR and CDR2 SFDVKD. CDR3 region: CAAGGSSFQETQYF. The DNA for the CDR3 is TGTGCCGCCGGCGGATCCTCCTTTCAAGAGACCCAGTACTTC.

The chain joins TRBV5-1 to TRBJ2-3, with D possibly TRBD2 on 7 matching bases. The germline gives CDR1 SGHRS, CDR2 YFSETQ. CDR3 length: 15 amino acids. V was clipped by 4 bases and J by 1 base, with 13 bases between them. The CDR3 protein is CASSPQGGGTDTQYF. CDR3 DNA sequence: TGCGCCAGCAGCCCACAGGGAGGGGGCACAGATACGCAGTATTTT.

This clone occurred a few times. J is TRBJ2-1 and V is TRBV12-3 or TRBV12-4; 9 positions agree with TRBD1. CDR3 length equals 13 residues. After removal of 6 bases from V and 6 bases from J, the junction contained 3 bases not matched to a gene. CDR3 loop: CASRGQGSNEQFF. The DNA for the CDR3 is TGTGCCAGCAGAGGACAGGGGAGCAATGAGCAGTTCTTC.